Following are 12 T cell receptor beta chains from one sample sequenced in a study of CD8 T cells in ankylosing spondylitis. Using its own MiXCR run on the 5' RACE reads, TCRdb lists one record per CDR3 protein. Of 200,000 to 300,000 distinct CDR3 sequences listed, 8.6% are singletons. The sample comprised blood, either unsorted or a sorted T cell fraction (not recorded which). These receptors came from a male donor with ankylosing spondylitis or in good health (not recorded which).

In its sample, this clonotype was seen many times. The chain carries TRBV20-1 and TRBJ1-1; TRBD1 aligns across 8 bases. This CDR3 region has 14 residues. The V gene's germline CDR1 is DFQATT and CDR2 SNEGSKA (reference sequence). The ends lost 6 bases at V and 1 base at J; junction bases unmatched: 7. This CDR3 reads CSANGQGRNTEAFF. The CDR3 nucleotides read TGCAGTGCAAACGGACAGGGCAGGAACACTGAAGCTTTCTTT.

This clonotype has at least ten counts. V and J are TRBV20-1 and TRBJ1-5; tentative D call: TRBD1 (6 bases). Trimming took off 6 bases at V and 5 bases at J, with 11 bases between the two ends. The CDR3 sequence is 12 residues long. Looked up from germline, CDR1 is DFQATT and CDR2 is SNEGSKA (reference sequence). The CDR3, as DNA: TGCAGTGCAGCGAGGGGGGATCAGCCCCAGCATTTT. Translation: CSAARGDQPQHF.

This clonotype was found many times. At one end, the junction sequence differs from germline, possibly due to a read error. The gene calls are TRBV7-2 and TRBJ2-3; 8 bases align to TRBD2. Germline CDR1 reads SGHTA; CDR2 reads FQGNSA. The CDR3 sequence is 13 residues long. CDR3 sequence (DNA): TGTGCCAGCAGCTTAGACCCCAGCGGGAGCCCCTCTTTT. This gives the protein CASSLDPSGSPSF. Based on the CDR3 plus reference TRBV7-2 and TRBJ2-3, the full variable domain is GAGVSQSPSNKVTEKGKDVELRCDPISGHTALYWYRQSLGQGLEFLIYFQGNSAPDKSGLPSDRFSAERTGGSVSTLTIQRTQQEDSAVYLCASSLDPSGSPSFGPGTRLTVL.

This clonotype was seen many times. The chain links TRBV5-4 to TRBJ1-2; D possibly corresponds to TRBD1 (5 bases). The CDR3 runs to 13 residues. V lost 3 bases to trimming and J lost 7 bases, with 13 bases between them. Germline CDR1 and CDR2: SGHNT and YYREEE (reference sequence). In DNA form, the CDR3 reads TGTGCCAGCAGCTCCGACAGAGTCTCTGGCTACACCTTC. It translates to CASSSDRVSGYTF.

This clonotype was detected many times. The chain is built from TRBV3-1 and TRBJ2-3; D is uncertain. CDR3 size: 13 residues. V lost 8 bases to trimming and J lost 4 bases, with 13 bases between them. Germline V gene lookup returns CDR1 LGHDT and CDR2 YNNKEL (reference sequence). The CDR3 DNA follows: TGTGCCAGCGGGCCCTCACGACCAGATACGCAGTATTTT. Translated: CASGPSRPDTQYF.

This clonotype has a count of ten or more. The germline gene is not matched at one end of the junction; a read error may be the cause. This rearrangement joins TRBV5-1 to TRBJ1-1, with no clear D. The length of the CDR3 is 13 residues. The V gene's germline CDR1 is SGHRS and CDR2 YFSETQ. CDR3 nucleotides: TGCGCCAGCAGTTTGGGCAGCGCGGGTGAAGCTTTCTTT. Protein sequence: CASSLGSAGEAFF.

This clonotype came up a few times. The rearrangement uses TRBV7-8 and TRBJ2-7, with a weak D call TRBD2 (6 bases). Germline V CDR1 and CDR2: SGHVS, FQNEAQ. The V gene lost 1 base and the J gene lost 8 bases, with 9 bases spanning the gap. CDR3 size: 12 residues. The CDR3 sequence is CASSLGGDQQYF. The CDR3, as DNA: TGTGCCAGCAGCTTAGGGGGGGACCAGCAGTACTTC.

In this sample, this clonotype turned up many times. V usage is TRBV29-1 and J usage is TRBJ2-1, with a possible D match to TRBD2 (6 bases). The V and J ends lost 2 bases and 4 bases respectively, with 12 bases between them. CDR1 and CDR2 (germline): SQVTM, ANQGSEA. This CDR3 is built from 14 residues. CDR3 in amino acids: CSVEKGLAYNEQFF. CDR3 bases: TGCAGCGTTGAAAAGGGACTGGCATACAATGAGCAGTTCTTC.

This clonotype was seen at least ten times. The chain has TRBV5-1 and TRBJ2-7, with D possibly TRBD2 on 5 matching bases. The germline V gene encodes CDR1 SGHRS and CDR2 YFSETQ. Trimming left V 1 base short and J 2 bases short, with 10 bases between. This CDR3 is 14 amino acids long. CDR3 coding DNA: TGCGCCAGCAGCTTGTCTAGCCCTGCCTACGAGCAGTACTTC. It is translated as CASSLSSPAYEQYF.

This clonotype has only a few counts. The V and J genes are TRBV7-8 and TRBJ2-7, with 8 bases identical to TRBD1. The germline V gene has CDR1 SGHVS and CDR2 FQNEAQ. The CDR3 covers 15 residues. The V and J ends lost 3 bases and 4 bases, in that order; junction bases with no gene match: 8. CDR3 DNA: TGTGCCAGCAGCTTCGGGACAGGACCCCTTTACGAGCAGTACTTC. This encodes CASSFGTGPLYEQYF.

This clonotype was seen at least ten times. DNA for the CDR3: TGTGCTAGTGGAGACGGACAGGCGAACACCGGGGAGCTGTTTTTT. Its protein is CASGDGQANTGELFF. The chain joins TRBV12-5 to TRBJ2-2; the match to TRBD1 covers 7 bases. V lost 6 bases, J lost 0 bases, and 4 bases stayed unmatched. The length of the CDR3 is 15 residues. Germline V gene lookup returns CDR1 LGHNT and CDR2 FRNRAP.

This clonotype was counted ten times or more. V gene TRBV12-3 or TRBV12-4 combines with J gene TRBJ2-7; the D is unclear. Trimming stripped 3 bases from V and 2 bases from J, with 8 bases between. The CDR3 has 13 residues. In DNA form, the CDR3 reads TGTGCCAGCAGTTTTGGGGAACCCTACGAGCAGTACTTC. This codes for CASSFGEPYEQYF.